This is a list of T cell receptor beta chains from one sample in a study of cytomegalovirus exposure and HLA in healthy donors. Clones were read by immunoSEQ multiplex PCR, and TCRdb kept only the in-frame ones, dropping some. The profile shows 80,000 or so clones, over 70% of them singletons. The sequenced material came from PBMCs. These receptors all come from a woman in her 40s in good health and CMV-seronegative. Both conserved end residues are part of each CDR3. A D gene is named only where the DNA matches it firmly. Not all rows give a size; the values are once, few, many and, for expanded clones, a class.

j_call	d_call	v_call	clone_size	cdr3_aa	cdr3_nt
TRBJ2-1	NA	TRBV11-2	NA	CASSLVSSYEQFF	TGTGCCAGCAGCTTAGTCTCGAGCTATGAGCAGTTCTTC
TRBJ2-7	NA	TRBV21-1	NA	CASSKVGTSWPGLIYEQYF	TGTGCCAGCAGCAAAGTTGGGACTAGCTGGCCGGGCCTAATCTACGAGCAGTACTTC
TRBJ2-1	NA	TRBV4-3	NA	CASSQDRAGGDYNEQFF	TGCGCCAGCAGCCAAGATAGGGCTGGAGGTGACTACAATGAGCAGTTCTTC
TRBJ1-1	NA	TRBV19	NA	CASSTWSWAEGNTEAFF	TGTGCCAGTAGTACGTGGTCCTGGGCAGAGGGAAACACTGAAGCTTTCTTT
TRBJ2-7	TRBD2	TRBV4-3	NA	CASSQDQLSGRGEQYF	TGCGCCAGCAGCCAAGATCAATTGTCCGGGAGGGGGGAGCAGTACTTC
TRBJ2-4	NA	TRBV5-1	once	CASSLEEKNIQYF	TGCGCCAGCAGCTTGGAGGAGAAAAACATTCAGTACTTC
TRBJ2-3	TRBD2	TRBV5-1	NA	CASSLAISAGVTDTQYF	TGCGCCAGCAGCTTGGCCATATCGGCGGGAGTGACAGATACGCAGTATTTT
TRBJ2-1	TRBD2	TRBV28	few	CASKDTSGDYNEQFF	TGTGCCAGCAAAGATACTAGCGGGGACTACAATGAGCAGTTCTTC
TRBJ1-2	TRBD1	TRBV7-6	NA	CASSLGQGADYGYTF	TGTGCCAGCAGCCTAGGACAGGGGGCGGACTATGGCTACACCTTC
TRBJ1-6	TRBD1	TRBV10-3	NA	CAISDKDRESIPLHF	TGTGCCATCAGTGACAAGGACAGGGAGTCTATACCCCTCCACTTT
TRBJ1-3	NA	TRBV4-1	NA	CASSQVLGSGNTIYF	TGCGCCAGCAGCCAAGTCCTAGGCTCTGGAAACACCATATATTTT
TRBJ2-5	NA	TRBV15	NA	CATSREKGRAEKETQYF	TGTGCCACCAGCAGAGAGAAAGGGAGAGCGGAAAAAGAGACCCAGTACTTC
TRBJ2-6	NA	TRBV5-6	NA	CASTPWGPLTF	TGTGCCAGCACCCCGTGGGGGCCGTTGACTTTC